The 21 T cell receptor beta chains listed next were all sequenced from one sample in a study of CD8+ T cells in alopecia areata. Following extraction, RNA underwent reverse transcription to cDNA, which served as the sequencing template. TCRdb keeps only in-frame clones here, not all; method: immunoSEQ multiplex PCR. There are approximately 210,000 clones in the sample; just under 65% occur only once, and about 1.3% lies in the top ten. Treatment in this sample: oral pan-JAK inhibitor, 5-10 mg twice daily. The input for sequencing was CD4+ T cells sorted from blood, taken between weeks 47 and 50, from a patient treated with tofacitinib. These receptors all stem from a human donor with alopecia areata.

Remarks on this clone: Other nucleotide sequences in the sample specify the same CDR3. The chain has TRBV29-1 and TRBJ2-7; TRBD1 matches at 7 bases. Germline assignment: CDR1 SQVTM and CDR2 ANQGSEA. The trim removed 4 bases at V and 4 bases at J, leaving 10 bases unmatched. The CDR3 is 14 amino acids. The CDR3 spells CSVGPRQGDYEQYF. In nucleotides, the CDR3 is TGCAGCGTTGGTCCTCGACAGGGTGATTACGAGCAGTACTTC.

The genes are TRBV4-3 and TRBJ2-1; the D gene is possibly TRBD2 (6 bases). CDR1 is LGHNA and CDR2 is YSLEER in the germline V gene. The V and J ends lost 2 bases and 0 bases respectively, with 17 bases between them. This CDR3 is built from 18 residues. The DNA for the CDR3 is TGCGCCAGCAGCCAAACCCCGGGACTTACAAGCTCCTACAATGAGCAGTTCTTC. Its translation is CASSQTPGLTSSYNEQFF.

This clone was seen more than once but under ten times. The chain carries TRBV7-2 and TRBJ2-7; D remains unclear. This CDR3 comprises 12 residues. The germline V gene encodes CDR1 SGHTA and CDR2 FQGNSA. V lost 4 bases, J lost 3 bases, and 7 bases lay in between. In DNA form, the CDR3 reads TGTGCCAGCAGCTCATCAGACTACGAGCAGTACTTC. Translating it yields CASSSSDYEQYF.

This clone occurred many times. The chain links TRBV19 to TRBJ1-4; D is possibly TRBD1 (5 bases). The CDR3 length is 11 residues. Trimming left V 10 bases short and J 12 bases short, with 15 bases between. The V gene's germline CDR1 is LNHDA and CDR2 SQIVND (reference sequence). CDR3 residues: CATGHPLELFF. CDR3 nucleotide sequence: TGTGCCACCGGACACCCTCTCGAACTGTTTTTT.

The J gene is TRBJ2-7, the V gene TRBV28; TRBD2 agrees at 11 bases. CDR1 is MDHEN and CDR2 is SYDVKM in the germline V gene. There are 14 residues in the CDR3. J lost 3 bases, V lost 8 bases, and 6 bases had no gene match. This CDR3 reads CASQTSGGLYEQYF. As DNA, the CDR3 is TGTGCCAGCCAAACTAGCGGGGGCCTCTACGAGCAGTACTTC.

The V gene is TRBV30, the J gene TRBJ1-1; 8 nucleotides agree with TRBD1. Germline V lookup: CDR1 GTSNPN, CDR2 SVGIG (reference sequence). V trimming: 0 bases; J trimming: 5 bases; junction bases outside the gene matches: 2. The CDR3 has 13 residues. The CDR3 DNA follows: TGTGCCTGGAGTGTAACAGGGGGAACTGAAGCTTTCTTT. This gives the protein CAWSVTGGTEAFF.

This clone is a singleton in its sample. The rearrangement uses TRBV7-2 and TRBJ1-1; 7 bases agree with TRBD1. Germline CDR1 SGHTA, CDR2 FQGNSA. Trimming took 6 bases from V and 4 from J; bases not matched to a gene: 20. The CDR3 consists of 18 residues. The CDR3 nucleotides read TGTGCCAGCAGTCCAATCAGTAGTTCCCTGACAGGGTTCACTGAAGCTTTCTTT. It is translated as CASSPISSSLTGFTEAFF.

The chain combines TRBV30 with TRBJ2-3; D ambiguous. From germline, CDR1 is GTSNPN and CDR2 SVGIG (reference sequence). The CDR3 extends over 12 amino acids. The germline V and J ends were trimmed by 8 bases and 2 bases, with 11 bases remaining between them. The CDR3 region is CARKDATDTQYF. The CDR3 nucleotides are TGTGCCCGGAAGGATGCCACAGATACGCAGTATTTT.

The chain combines TRBV5-1 with TRBJ2-5, with 7 bases identical to TRBD2. The trim removed 1 base at V and 3 bases at J, leaving 6 bases unmatched. Per the germline V gene, CDR1 is SGHRS and CDR2 is YFSETQ. CDR3 size: 15 residues. CDR3 protein: CASSLNGGNKETQYF. The CDR3 DNA reads TGCGCCAGCAGCTTGAACGGGGGGAACAAAGAGACCCAGTACTTC. Filled out from reference TRBV5-1 and TRBJ2-5, the complete variable domain reads KAGVTQTPRYLIKTRGQQVTLSCSPISGHRSVSWYQQTPGQGLQFLFEYFSETQRNKGNFPGRFSGRQFSNSRSEMNVSTLELGDSALYLCASSLNGGNKETQYFGPGTRLLVL.

The chain employs TRBV4-3 and TRBJ2-7; D is possibly TRBD1 or TRBD2 (5 bases each). The CDR3 loop spans 13 amino acids. The V end lost 6 bases, the J end lost 5 bases, and 14 bases lay between the germline ends. The germline gives CDR1 LGHNA, CDR2 YSLEER. The CDR3 is CASSRGVRDEQYF. The CDR3 nucleotides are TGCGCCAGCAGTCGAGGGGTAAGGGACGAGCAGTACTTC.

Only a few counts were recorded for this clone. The chain is built from TRBV4-3 and TRBJ2-4; D is undetermined. CDR1 and CDR2 (germline): LGHNA, YSLEER. The CDR3 totals 15 residues. The germline V and J ends were trimmed by 0 bases and 7 bases, with 13 bases remaining between them. CDR3: CASSQDGRVGNIQYF. In DNA, the CDR3 is TGCGCCAGCAGCCAAGATGGTCGTGTAGGGAACATTCAGTACTTC.

This chain uses TRBV4-1 with TRBJ1-2, with D tentatively TRBD1 (5 bases). Trimming took off 1 base at V and 4 bases at J, with 13 bases between the two ends. The CDR3 contains 15 residues. Germline V gene lookup returns CDR1 MGHRA and CDR2 YSYEKL. CDR3 region: CASSQVADTTYGYTF. The CDR3 DNA is TGCGCCAGCAGCCAAGTGGCGGACACTACCTATGGCTACACCTTC.

Turning to this clone: The same CDR3 arises from other DNA sequences in this sample as well. The chain carries TRBV30 and TRBJ2-3, with TRBD2 matching 9 bases. Germline CDR1 reads GTSNPN; CDR2 reads SVGIG (reference sequence). The J segment lost 3 bases and the V segment lost 3 bases, leaving 1 base of the junction unmatched. The CDR3 sequence is 13 residues long. CDR3 DNA: TGTGCCTGGAGGCGGGGGGGAACAGATACGCAGTATTTT. Residues: CAWRRGGTDTQYF. The complete variable domain, with remaining parts taken from reference TRBV30 and TRBJ2-3, reads SQTIHQWPATLVQPVGSPLSLECTVEGTSNPNLYWYRQAAGRGLQLLFYSVGIGQISSEVPQNLSASRPQDRQFILSSKKLLLSDSGFYLCAWRRGGTDTQYFGPGTRLTVL.

V is TRBV5-4 and J is TRBJ2-2; 9 bases are a match to TRBD1. Germline CDR1 reads SGHNT; CDR2 reads YYREEE (reference sequence). With V trimmed by 0 bases and J by 6 bases, 6 bases remained unmatched. The CDR3 extends over 16 amino acids. The CDR3 coding sequence is TGTGCCAGCAGCTTGGGGGGACAGGGATCTCCCGGGGAGCTGTTTTTT. Residues: CASSLGGQGSPGELFF.

The rearrangement links TRBV29-1 to TRBJ1-1; D is unclear. Germline V lookup: CDR1 SQVTM, CDR2 ANQGSEA. Deletions cut 2 bases from V and 1 base from J, with 8 bases between. This CDR3 contains 13 residues. CDR3 region: CSVEWQRNTEAFF. CDR3 nucleotide sequence: TGCAGCGTTGAATGGCAGAGGAACACTGAAGCTTTCTTT.

This clone has just a few counts. CDR3 loop: CASRGESSSYNEQFF. CDR3 nucleotide sequence: TGTGCCAGCAGAGGGGAAAGTAGCTCCTACAATGAGCAGTTCTTC. This chain joins TRBV2 and TRBJ2-1, with a tentative D call TRBD1 (5 bases). The CDR3 has 15 residues. The V and J ends lost 6 bases and 0 bases respectively, with 12 bases between them. The germline V gene has CDR1 SNHLY and CDR2 FYNNEI.

In regard to this clone: The same CDR3 arises from other DNA sequences in this sample as well. The V and J genes are TRBV5-1 and TRBJ2-6; no reliable D call. This CDR3 has 17 residues. The germline gives CDR1 SGHRS, CDR2 YFSETQ. Trimming stripped 4 bases from V and 2 bases from J, with 16 bases between. DNA for the CDR3: TGCGCCAGCAGCCGATCTGACCGGCCCACTGGGGCCAACGTCCTGACTTTC. It translates to CASSRSDRPTGANVLTF.

The chain joins TRBV30 to TRBJ2-3, with D perhaps TRBD1 (6 bases). V was cut by 4 bases and J by 3 bases, with 14 bases left in between. Germline V gene sequence: CDR1 GTSNPN, CDR2 SVGIG (reference sequence). The CDR3 covers 14 residues. This chain's CDR3 is CAWTYRDRTDTQYF. In DNA, the CDR3 is TGTGCCTGGACCTACAGGGACCGGACAGATACGCAGTATTTT.

The V and J genes are TRBV2 and TRBJ1-2; D unresolved. V lost 2 bases to trimming and J lost 4 bases, with 14 bases between them. The CDR3 has 15 amino acids. CDR1 and CDR2 (germline): SNHLY, FYNNEI. The CDR3 sequence: CASSEQSMSGYGYTF. The CDR3 region has the DNA TGTGCCAGCAGTGAACAATCTATGAGCGGCTATGGCTACACCTTC.

This chain joins TRBV13 and TRBJ1-5; no clear D. With 0 bases removed from V and 2 bases from J, the gap between germline ends came to 8 bases. The CDR3 length is 15 residues. CDR1 and CDR2 (germline): PRHDT, FYEKMQ (reference sequence). CDR3 coding DNA: TGTGCCAGCAGCTTAGGGGCCCTGGGCAATCAGCCCCAGCATTTT. Encoded protein: CASSLGALGNQPQHF.

The chain uses TRBV29-1 and TRBJ2-6; D is unresolved. Germline V gene sequence: CDR1 SQVTM, CDR2 ANQGSEA. This CDR3 has 14 amino acids. Trimming stripped 4 bases from V and 0 bases from J, with 7 bases between. CDR3 in DNA: TGCAGCGTTGCGCCCGGCTCTGGGGCCAACGTCCTGACTTTC. It codes for CSVAPGSGANVLTF.